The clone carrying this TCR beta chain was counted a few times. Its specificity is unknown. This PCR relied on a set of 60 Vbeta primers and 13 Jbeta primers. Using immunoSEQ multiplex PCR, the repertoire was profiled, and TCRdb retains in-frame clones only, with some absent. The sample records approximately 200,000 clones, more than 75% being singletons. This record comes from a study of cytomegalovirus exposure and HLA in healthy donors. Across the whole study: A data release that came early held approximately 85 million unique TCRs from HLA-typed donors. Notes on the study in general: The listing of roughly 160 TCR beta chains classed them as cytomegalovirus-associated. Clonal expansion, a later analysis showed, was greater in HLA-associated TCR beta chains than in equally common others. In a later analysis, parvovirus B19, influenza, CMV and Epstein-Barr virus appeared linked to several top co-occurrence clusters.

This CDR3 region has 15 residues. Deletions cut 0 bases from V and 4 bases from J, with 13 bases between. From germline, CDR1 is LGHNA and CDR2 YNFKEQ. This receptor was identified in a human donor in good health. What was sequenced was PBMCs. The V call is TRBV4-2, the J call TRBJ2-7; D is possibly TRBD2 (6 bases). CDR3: CASSQERAGKYEQYF. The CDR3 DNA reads TGTGCCAGCAGCCAAGAACGCGCGGGAAAGTACGAGCAGTACTTC.